Listed below are T cell receptor beta chains from one sample, sequenced in a study of T-cell memory formation after mild COVID-19. Each CDR3 protein gets one entry after TCRdb re-called the 5' RACE reads with MiXCR. This table has a few hundred thousand distinct CDR3 sequences, around 25% appearing once. The sequencing input was PBMCs or a T cell subset sorted from them (not recorded which). All receptors come from an adult woman who had mild COVID-19 (a few samples of this study predate the infection). Cell type and time point are not known. Each CDR3 is given with its conserved first and last residue. Each record gives: CDR3 protein, CDR3 DNA, V gene, J gene, clone size, D gene. D genes are given only for firm matches. Part of the rows lack a size; the others show once, few, many or a class for expanded clones.

CASSKDSGYEQYF	TGTGCCAGCAGCAAAGACTCGGGGTACGAGCAGTACTTC	TRBV21-1	TRBJ2-7	few	-
CASSLTGLRDDQPQHF	TGTGCCAGCAGCTTAACGGGTCTCAGGGACGATCAGCCCCAGCATTTT	TRBV7-3	TRBJ1-5	few	-
CASSLNSQETQYF	TGTGCCAGCAGCTTGAACAGCCAAGAGACCCAGTACTTC	TRBV7-9	TRBJ2-5	-	-
CASSLPDSPNPYEQYF	TGTGCCAGCAGCTTGCCGGACAGCCCGAACCCCTACGAGCAGTACTTC	TRBV7-9	TRBJ2-7	few	-
CASSLSTTGNEQFF	TGCGCCAGCAGCCTATCAACGACAGGGAATGAGCAGTTCTTC	TRBV5-1	TRBJ2-1	-	TRBD1
CASSQNSGEKEAFF	TGTGCCAGCTCACAAAATTCAGGGGAGAAGGAGGCTTTCTTT	TRBV18	TRBJ1-1	-	-
CASSENGGPIYEQYF	TGTGCCAGCAGTGAAAACGGGGGACCGATCTACGAGCAGTACTTC	TRBV6-1	TRBJ2-7	few	-
CASSGRWGNEQFF	TGTGCCAGTAGCGGGAGGTGGGGAAATGAGCAGTTCTTC	TRBV27	TRBJ2-1	-	TRBD2
CASSQGDISRHPYEQYF	TGCGCCAGCAGCCAAGGGGACATCTCCCGACACCCTTACGAGCAGTACTTC	TRBV4-1	TRBJ2-7	-	-
CASDEVIGGTDTQYF	TGCGCCAGCGACGAGGTGATCGGGGGCACAGATACGCAGTATTTT	TRBV5-1	TRBJ2-3	few	-
CATSATGFNQPQHF	TGTGCCACCAGTGCAACAGGGTTCAATCAGCCCCAGCATTTT	TRBV24-1	TRBJ1-5	few	-
CSARSPLVPEAFF	TGCAGTGCTAGATCCCCCCTCGTCCCTGAAGCTTTCTTT	TRBV20-1	TRBJ1-1	-	-
CASSLGGSKFNEQFF	TGTGCCAGCAGCTTGGGCGGGAGCAAATTCAATGAGCAGTTCTTC	TRBV5-4	TRBJ2-1	few	TRBD2
CASSFRQGAGEQYF	TGTGCCAGCAGTTTCCGGCAGGGGGCCGGAGAGCAGTACTTC	TRBV12-3/TRBV12-4	TRBJ2-7	-	TRBD1
CASSLTANYKDYTF	TGTGCCAGCAGTTTGACAGCTAACTACAAAGACTACACCTTC	TRBV27	TRBJ1-2	-	-
CASSLPSQAYEQYF	TGTGCCAGCAGCTTACCTAGCCAAGCCTACGAGCAGTACTTC	TRBV7-2	TRBJ2-7	-	-
CASSAGRDPSDF	TGCGCCAGCAGCGCTGGGCGGGACCCGAGCGACTTC	TRBV5-1	TRBJ2-5	few	-
CASSSRSGQGAGANVLTF	TGTGCCAGCAGCTCACGCTCTGGACAGGGGGCTGGGGCCAACGTCCTGACTTTC	TRBV5-4	TRBJ2-6	-	TRBD1
CSASHLGTGDGYTF	TGCAGTGCTAGTCACCTCGGGACAGGTGATGGCTACACCTTC	TRBV20-1	TRBJ1-2	-	TRBD1
CSVEVGAGTSSYEQYF	TGCAGCGTTGAAGTGGGGGCAGGAACCAGCTCCTACGAGCAGTACTTC	TRBV29-1	TRBJ2-7	-	-
CAWSVLGNTEAFF	TGTGCCTGGAGTGTACTGGGAAACACTGAAGCTTTCTTT	TRBV30	TRBJ1-1	few	-
CASSFSGDNQPQHF	TGTGCCAGCAGTTTCTCGGGGGACAATCAGCCCCAGCATTTT	TRBV6-5	TRBJ1-5	-	-
CASSQAIPGTVNTEAFF	TGTGCCAGCAGCCAAGCCATTCCAGGGACGGTGAACACTGAAGCTTTCTTT	TRBV3-1	TRBJ1-1	-	-
CASSPGHYEQYF	TGTGCCAGCAGCCCAGGTCACTACGAGCAGTACTTC	TRBV7-2	TRBJ2-7	-	-
CASSRGAQSQNTEAFF	TGTGCCAGCAGCCGCGGAGCACAGTCACAGAACACTGAAGCTTTCTTT	TRBV9	TRBJ1-1	-	-
CATSDGTSLADTQYF	TGTGCCACCAGTGATGGCACATCGCTCGCAGATACGCAGTATTTT	TRBV24-1	TRBJ2-3	-	-
CASSLFPSGKDEQYF	TGCGCCAGCAGCTTGTTCCCTAGCGGGAAGGACGAGCAGTACTTC	TRBV5-1	TRBJ2-7	few	TRBD2
CASSALTGGDHYGYTF	TGTGCCAGCAGTGCCTTAACAGGGGGGGATCACTATGGCTACACCTTC	TRBV6-6	TRBJ1-2	-	TRBD1
CASSVGGGRYNEQFF	TGTGCCAGCAGCGTAGGTGGGGGACGGTACAATGAGCAGTTCTTC	TRBV9	TRBJ2-1	-	-
CASSIGTSREQYF	TGTGCCAGCAGCATCGGGACTAGCCGCGAGCAGTACTTC	TRBV11-2	TRBJ2-7	few	TRBD2
CASSLGDMPYNEQFF	TGTGCCAGCAGCTTGGGAGACATGCCCTACAATGAGCAGTTCTTC	TRBV5-6	TRBJ2-1	many	-
CASGADNLYEQYF	TGCGCCAGCGGTGCGGACAATTTATACGAGCAGTACTTC	TRBV5-1	TRBJ2-7	-	-
CAWRIGGEQYF	TGTGCCTGGCGTATAGGGGGGGAGCAGTACTTC	TRBV30	TRBJ2-7	many	-
CASSQEGSGPYEQYF	TGTGCCAGCAGCCAAGAGGGAAGCGGACCATACGAGCAGTACTTC	TRBV3-1	TRBJ2-7	-	-
CATSRDQGAVTDTQYF	TGTGCCACCAGCAGAGATCAGGGGGCAGTCACAGATACGCAGTATTTT	TRBV15	TRBJ2-3	few	TRBD1
CASSFDPGTTDTQYF	TGTGCCAGCAGCTTCGACCCCGGGACGACAGATACGCAGTATTTT	TRBV7-9	TRBJ2-3	-	-
CASSEGRKREAFF	TGTGCCAGCAGTGAAGGGAGGAAGAGAGAAGCTTTCTTT	TRBV2	TRBJ1-1	-	-
CAWSRPGEANEQFF	TGTGCCTGGAGTCGTCCAGGGGAGGCCAATGAGCAGTTCTTC	TRBV30	TRBJ2-1	-	-
CASSPTSGMGETQYF	TGTGCCAGCAGCCCGACTAGCGGGATGGGGGAGACCCAGTACTTC	TRBV5-4	TRBJ2-5	-	TRBD2
CASSSRTGALEAFF	TGTGCCAGCAGTTCTCGGACAGGGGCCCTTGAAGCTTTCTTT	TRBV6-5	TRBJ1-1	-	TRBD1
CASSLGGVGSHEQYF	TGTGCCAGCAGCTTAGGGGGCGTGGGGTCCCACGAGCAGTACTTC	TRBV7-9	TRBJ2-7	few	-
CASSPSVRYYEQYF	TGTGCCAGCAGCCCCTCGGTCCGCTACTACGAGCAGTACTTC	TRBV6-2/TRBV6-3	TRBJ2-7	-	-
CASSFGSEFGIGEQYF	TGTGCCAGCAGTTTCGGGTCCGAGTTCGGGATCGGCGAGCAGTACTTC	TRBV12-3/TRBV12-4	TRBJ2-7	many	-
CASSEAGQGVTEAFF	TGTGCCAGCAGTGAGGCGGGGCAGGGGGTCACTGAAGCTTTCTTT	TRBV2	TRBJ1-1	-	TRBD1
CASSYSMAGQYF	TGTGCCAGCAGTTACTCGATGGCCGGGCAGTACTTC	TRBV6-2/TRBV6-3	TRBJ2-7	few	-
CSVEGVASESSYNEQFF	TGCAGCGTGGAAGGGGTGGCTAGCGAAAGCTCCTACAATGAGCAGTTCTTC	TRBV29-1	TRBJ2-1	-	-
CASSFQGAIGEQFF	TGTGCCAGCAGTTTCCAGGGGGCTATTGGGGAGCAGTTCTTC	TRBV12-3/TRBV12-4	TRBJ2-1	-	TRBD1
CASSRGRTGVPSTDTQYF	TGTGCCAGCAGCCGAGGGCGGACAGGGGTCCCTAGCACAGATACGCAGTATTTT	TRBV7-2	TRBJ2-3	-	TRBD1
CASSLADRGVTDTQYF	TGTGCCAGCAGCTTAGCCGACAGGGGAGTCACAGATACGCAGTATTTT	TRBV7-8	TRBJ2-3	-	TRBD1
CASGQGNDQPQHF	TGTGCCAGCGGACAGGGGAACGATCAGCCCCAGCATTTT	TRBV5-6	TRBJ1-5	-	TRBD1
CASSLKVTGADTQYF	TGTGCCAGCAGCTTAAAAGTTACTGGGGCAGATACGCAGTATTTT	TRBV7-2	TRBJ2-3	few	-
CASSPGTGRGYTF	TGTGCCAGCAGCCCCGGGACAGGACGAGGCTACACCTTC	TRBV6-5	TRBJ1-2	few	TRBD1
CATSDLNSGRADNEQFF	TGTGCCACCAGTGACCTAAATAGCGGGAGGGCGGACAATGAGCAGTTCTTC	TRBV24-1	TRBJ2-1	-	TRBD2
CASSADRGTYNEQFF	TGTGCCAGCAGCGCGGACAGGGGGACCTACAATGAGCAGTTCTTC	TRBV5-4	TRBJ2-1	-	TRBD1
CSARDGQNTGELFF	TGCAGTGCTAGAGATGGTCAGAACACCGGGGAGCTGTTTTTT	TRBV20-1	TRBJ2-2	-	-